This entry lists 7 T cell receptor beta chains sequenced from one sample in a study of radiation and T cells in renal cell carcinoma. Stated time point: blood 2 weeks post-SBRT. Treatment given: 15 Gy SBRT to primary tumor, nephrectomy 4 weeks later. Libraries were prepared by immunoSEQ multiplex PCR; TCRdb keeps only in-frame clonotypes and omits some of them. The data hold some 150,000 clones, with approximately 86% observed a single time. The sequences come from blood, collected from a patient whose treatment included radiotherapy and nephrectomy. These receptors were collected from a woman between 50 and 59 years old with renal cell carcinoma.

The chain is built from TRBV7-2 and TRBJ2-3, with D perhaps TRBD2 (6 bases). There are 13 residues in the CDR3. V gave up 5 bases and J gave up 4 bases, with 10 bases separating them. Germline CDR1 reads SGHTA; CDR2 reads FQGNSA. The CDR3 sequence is CASSQRLADTQYF. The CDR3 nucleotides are TGTGCCAGCAGCCAACGACTAGCAGATACGCAGTATTTT.

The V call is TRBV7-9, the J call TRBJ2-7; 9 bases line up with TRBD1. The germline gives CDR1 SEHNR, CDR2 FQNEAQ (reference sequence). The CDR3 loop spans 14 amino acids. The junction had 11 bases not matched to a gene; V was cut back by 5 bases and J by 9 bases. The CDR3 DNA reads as TGTGCCAGCAGCCCCGGCGGACAGGGGTCCGGGCAGTACTTC. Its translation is CASSPGGQGSGQYF.

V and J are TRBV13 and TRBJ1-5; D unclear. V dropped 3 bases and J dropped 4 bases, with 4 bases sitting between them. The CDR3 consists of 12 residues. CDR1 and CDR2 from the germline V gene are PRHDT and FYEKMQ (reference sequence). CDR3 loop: CASSFSNQPQHF. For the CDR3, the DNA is TGTGCCAGCAGCTTTTCAAATCAGCCCCAGCATTTT.

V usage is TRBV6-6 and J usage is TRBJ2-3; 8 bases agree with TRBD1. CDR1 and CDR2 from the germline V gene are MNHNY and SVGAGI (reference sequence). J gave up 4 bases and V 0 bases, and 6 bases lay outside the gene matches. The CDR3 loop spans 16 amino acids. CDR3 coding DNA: TGTGCCAGCAGTTACTCGGACAGGGACGGGGCAGATACGCAGTATTTT. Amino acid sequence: CASSYSDRDGADTQYF.

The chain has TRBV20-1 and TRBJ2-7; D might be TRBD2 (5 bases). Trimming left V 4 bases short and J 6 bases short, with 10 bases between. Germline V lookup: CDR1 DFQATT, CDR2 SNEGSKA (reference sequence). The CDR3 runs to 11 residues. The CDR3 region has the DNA TGCAGTGCTAAGGGCGGGCTCGAGCAGTACTTC. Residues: CSAKGGLEQYF.

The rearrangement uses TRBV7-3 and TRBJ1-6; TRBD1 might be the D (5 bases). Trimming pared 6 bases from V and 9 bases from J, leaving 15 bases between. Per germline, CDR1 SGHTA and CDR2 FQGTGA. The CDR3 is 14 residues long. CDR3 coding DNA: TGTGCCAGCAGATTGGGGGTTATCGGTTCACCCCTCCACTTT. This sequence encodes CASRLGVIGSPLHF.

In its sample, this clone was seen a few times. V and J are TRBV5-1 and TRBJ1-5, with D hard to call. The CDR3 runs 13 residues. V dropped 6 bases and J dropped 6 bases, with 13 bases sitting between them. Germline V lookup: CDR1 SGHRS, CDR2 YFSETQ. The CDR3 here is CASIMTRVQPQHF. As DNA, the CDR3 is TGCGCCAGCATCATGACAAGGGTTCAGCCCCAGCATTTT.